This T cell receptor (beta chain) was captured by sequencing in a study of cytomegalovirus exposure and HLA in healthy donors. PCR employed 60 Vbeta and 13 Jbeta primers. Sequenced by immunoSEQ multiplex PCR; TCRdb stores in-frame clones only, minus some. The table has around 190,000 clones, about 80% seen once. The source of this sequence is a man aged 35-49 years in good health and CMV-seropositive. Sequencing used PBMCs.

CDR3 sequence (DNA): TGTGCCAGCAGTTACTCGATGCTAGAGAACACTGAAGCTTTCTTT. Its translation is CASSYSMLENTEAFF. The chain employs TRBV6-5 and TRBJ1-1; no definite D call. This CDR3 comprises 15 residues. Germline V gene lookup returns CDR1 MNHEY and CDR2 SVGAGI. V was clipped by 0 bases and J by 1 base, with 9 bases between them.